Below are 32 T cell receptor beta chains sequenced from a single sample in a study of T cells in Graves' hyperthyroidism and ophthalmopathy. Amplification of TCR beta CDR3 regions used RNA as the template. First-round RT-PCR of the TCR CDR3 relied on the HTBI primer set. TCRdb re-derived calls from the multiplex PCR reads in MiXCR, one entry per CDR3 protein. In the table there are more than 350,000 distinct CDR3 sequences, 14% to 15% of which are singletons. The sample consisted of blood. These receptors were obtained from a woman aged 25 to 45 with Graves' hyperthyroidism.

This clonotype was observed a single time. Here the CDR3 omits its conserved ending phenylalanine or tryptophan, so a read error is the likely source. CDR3 nucleotides: TGTGCCAGCAGTGGTTTTTTAGGGGGCGAACGAGCTAACTATGGCTACACCTCC. Translated: CASSGFLGGERANYGYTS. The V and J genes are TRBV25-1 and TRBJ1-2, with 7 nucleotides matching TRBD1. Trimming took 4 bases from V and 0 from J; bases not matched to a gene: 14. This CDR3 is 18 amino acids long. The germline V gene has CDR1 MGHDK and CDR2 SYGVNS.

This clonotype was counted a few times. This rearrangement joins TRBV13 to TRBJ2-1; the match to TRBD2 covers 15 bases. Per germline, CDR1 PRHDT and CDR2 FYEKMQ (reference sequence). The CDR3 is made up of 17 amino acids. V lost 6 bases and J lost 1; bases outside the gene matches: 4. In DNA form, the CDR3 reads TGTGCCAGCAGACCCGGGACTAGCGGGAGGTCCTACAATGAGCAGTTCTTC. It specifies CASRPGTSGRSYNEQFF. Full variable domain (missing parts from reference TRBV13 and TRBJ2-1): AAGVIQSPRHLIKEKRETATLKCYPIPRHDTVYWYQQGPGQDPQFLISFYEKMQSDKGSIPDRFSAQQFSDYHSELNMSSLELGDSALYFCASRPGTSGRSYNEQFFGPGTRLTVL.

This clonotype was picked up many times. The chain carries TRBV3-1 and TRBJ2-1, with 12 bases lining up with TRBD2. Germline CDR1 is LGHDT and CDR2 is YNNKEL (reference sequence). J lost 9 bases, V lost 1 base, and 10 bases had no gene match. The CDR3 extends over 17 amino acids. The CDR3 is CASSQASSGRGISEQFF. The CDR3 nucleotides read TGTGCCAGCAGCCAAGCCTCTAGCGGGAGGGGTATTAGTGAGCAGTTCTTC.

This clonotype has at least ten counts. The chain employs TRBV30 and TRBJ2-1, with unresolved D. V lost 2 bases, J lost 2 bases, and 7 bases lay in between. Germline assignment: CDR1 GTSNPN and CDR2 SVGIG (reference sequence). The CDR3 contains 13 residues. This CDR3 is CAWSFTPYNEQFF. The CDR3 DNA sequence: TGTGCCTGGAGTTTCACCCCCTACAATGAGCAGTTCTTC.

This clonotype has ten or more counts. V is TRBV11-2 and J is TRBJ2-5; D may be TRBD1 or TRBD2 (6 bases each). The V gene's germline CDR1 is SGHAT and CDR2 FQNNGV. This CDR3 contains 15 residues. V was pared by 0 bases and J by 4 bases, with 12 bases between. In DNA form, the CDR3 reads TGTGCCAGCAGCTTAGATGGGGGGCGCGGAGAGACCCAGTACTTC. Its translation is CASSLDGGRGETQYF.

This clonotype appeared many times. In DNA form, the CDR3 reads TGTGCCAGCCGTAGTCCTCGGGACAGAAACTATGGCTACACCTTC. This sequence encodes CASRSPRDRNYGYTF. The rearrangement uses TRBV6-1 and TRBJ1-2, with 7 bases matching TRBD1. CDR3 length: 15 residues. Germline V gene sequence: CDR1 MNHNS, CDR2 SASEGT. J was trimmed by 2 bases and V by 8 bases; bases with no gene match: 11.

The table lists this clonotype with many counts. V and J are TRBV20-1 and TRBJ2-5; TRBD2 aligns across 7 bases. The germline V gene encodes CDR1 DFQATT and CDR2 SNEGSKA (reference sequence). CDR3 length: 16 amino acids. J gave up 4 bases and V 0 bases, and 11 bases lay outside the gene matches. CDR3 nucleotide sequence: TGCAGTGCTAGAGATCCCTCTAGCGGAGGGGCAGAGACCCAGTACTTC. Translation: CSARDPSSGGAETQYF.

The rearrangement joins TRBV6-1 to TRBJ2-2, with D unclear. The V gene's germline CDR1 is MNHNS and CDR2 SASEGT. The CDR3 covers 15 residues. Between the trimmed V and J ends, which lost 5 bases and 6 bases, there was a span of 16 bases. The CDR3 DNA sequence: TGTGCCAGCAGTTACGTTACGCGGCTGTCCGGGGAGCTGTTTTTT. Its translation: CASSYVTRLSGELFF.

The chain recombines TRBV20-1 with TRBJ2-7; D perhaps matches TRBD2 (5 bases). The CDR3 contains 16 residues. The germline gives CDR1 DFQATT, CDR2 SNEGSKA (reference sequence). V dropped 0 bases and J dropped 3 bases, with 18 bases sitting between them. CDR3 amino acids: CSARDLGAKTIYEQYF. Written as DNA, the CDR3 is TGCAGTGCTAGAGATTTAGGTGCCAAGACTATCTACGAGCAGTACTTC.

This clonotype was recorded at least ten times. The CDR3, as DNA: TGTGCCAGCAGCCAAGATCTTCATCCCGGAGGGGACACTGAAGCTTTCTTT. Translating gives CASSQDLHPGGDTEAFF. The genes are TRBV3-1 and TRBJ1-1; the D gene is possibly TRBD1 (5 bases). The CDR3 runs 17 residues. V was clipped by 0 bases and J by 3 bases, with 17 bases between them. CDR1 LGHDT and CDR2 YNNKEL come from the germline V gene (reference sequence).

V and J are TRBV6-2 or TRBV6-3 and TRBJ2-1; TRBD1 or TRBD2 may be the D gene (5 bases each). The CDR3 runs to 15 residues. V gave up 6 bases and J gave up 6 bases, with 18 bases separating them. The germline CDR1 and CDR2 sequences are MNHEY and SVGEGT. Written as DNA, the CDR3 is TGTGCCAGCAGCGACCTGGGGGTGTCTCCCAATGAGCAGTTCTTC. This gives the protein CASSDLGVSPNEQFF.

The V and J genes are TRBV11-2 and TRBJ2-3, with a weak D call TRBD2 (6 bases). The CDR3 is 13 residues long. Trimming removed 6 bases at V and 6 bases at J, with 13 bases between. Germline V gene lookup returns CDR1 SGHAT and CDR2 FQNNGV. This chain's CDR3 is CASRRRDSDTQYF. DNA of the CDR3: TGTGCCAGCAGACGCCGGGACTCCGATACGCAGTATTTT. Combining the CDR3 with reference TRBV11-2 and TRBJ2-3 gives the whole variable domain EAGVAQSPRYKIIEKRQSVAFWCNPISGHATLYWYQQILGQGPKLLIQFQNNGVVDDSQLPKDRFSAERLKGVDSTLKIQPAKLEDSAVYLCASRRRDSDTQYFGPGTRLTVL.

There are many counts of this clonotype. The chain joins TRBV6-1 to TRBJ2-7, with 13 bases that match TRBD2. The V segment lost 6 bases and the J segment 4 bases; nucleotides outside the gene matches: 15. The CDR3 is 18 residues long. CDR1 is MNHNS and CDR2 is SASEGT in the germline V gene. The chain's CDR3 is CASRHRLAGGSLGYEQYF. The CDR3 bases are TGTGCCAGCAGACACCGACTAGCGGGAGGTTCTTTAGGGTACGAGCAGTACTTC.

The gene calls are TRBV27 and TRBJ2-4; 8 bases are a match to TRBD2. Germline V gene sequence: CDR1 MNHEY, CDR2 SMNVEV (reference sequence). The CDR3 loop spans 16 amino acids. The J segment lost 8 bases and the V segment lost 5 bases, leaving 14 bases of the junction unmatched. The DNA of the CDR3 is TGTGCCAGCAGTCTCCAACCAAGCGGGAGACGGGACATTCAGTACTTC. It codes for CASSLQPSGRRDIQYF.

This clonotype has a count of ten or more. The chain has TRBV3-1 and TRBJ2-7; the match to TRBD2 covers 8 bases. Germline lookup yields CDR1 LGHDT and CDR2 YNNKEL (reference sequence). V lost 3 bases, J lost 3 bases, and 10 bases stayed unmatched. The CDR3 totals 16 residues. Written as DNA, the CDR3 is TGTGCCAGCAGCCAGAAGGTAGCGGGGACCCTCTACGAGCAGTACTTC. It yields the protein CASSQKVAGTLYEQYF.

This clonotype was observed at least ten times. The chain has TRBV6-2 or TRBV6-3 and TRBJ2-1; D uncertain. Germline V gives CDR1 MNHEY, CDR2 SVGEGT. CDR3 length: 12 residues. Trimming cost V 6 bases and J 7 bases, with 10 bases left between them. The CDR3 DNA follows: TGTGCCAGCAGCACCCTAGGAAATGAGCAGTTCTTC. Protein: CASSTLGNEQFF.

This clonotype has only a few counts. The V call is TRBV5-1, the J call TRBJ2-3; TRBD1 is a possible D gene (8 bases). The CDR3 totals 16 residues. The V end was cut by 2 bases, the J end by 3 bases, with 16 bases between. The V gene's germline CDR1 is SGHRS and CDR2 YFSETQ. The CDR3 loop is CASSLTGGLSTDTQYF. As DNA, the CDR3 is TGCGCCAGCAGCTTAACAGGGGGACTATCGACAGATACGCAGTATTTT.

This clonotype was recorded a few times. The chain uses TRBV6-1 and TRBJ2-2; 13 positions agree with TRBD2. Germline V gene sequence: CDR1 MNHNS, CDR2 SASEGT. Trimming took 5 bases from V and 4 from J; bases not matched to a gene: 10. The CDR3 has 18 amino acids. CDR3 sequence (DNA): TGTGCCAGCAGTTATCACGCCACTAGCGGGAGGGGCACCGGGGAGCTGTTTTTT. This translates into CASSYHATSGRGTGELFF.

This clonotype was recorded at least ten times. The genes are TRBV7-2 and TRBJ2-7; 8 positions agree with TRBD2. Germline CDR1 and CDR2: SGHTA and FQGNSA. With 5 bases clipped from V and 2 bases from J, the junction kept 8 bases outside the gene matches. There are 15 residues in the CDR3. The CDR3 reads CASSPETGGPYEQYF. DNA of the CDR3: TGTGCCAGCAGCCCTGAAACGGGAGGGCCCTACGAGCAGTACTTC.

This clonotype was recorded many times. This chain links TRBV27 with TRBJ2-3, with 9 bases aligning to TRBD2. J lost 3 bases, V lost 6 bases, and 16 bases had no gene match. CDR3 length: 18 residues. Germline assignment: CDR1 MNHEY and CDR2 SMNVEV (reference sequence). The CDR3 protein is CASSLDGGRALGTDTQYF. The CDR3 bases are TGTGCCAGCAGCCTAGATGGCGGGAGGGCCCTCGGGACAGATACGCAGTATTTT.

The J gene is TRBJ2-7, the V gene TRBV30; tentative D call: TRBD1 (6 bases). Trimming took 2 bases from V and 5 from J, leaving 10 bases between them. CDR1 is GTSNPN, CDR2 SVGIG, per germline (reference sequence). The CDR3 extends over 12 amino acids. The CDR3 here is CAWSSGAHEQYF. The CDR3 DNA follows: TGTGCCTGGAGTTCAGGGGCCCACGAGCAGTACTTC.

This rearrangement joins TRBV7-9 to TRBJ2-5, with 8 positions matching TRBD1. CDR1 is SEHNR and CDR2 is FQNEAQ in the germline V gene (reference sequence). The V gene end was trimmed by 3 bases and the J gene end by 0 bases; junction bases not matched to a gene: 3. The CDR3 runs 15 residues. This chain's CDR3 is CASSFGQGYQETQYF. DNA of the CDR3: TGTGCCAGCAGCTTCGGACAGGGCTACCAAGAGACCCAGTACTTC.

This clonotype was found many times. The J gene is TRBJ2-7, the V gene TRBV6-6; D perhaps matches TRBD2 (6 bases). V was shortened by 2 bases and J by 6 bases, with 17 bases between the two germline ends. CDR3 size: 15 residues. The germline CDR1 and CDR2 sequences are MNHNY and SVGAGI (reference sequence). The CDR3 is CASSYNPGSKGEQYF. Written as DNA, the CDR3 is TGTGCCAGCAGTTACAACCCCGGGAGTAAGGGCGAGCAGTACTTC.

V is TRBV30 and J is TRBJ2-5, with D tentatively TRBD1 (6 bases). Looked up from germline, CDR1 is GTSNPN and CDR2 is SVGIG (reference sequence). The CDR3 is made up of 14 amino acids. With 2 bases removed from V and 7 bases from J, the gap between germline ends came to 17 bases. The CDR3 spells CAWSPGVGLRTQYF. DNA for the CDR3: TGTGCCTGGAGTCCAGGGGTGGGTCTGCGGACCCAGTACTTC. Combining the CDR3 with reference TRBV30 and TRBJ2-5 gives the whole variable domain SQTIHQWPATLVQPVGSPLSLECTVEGTSNPNLYWYRQAAGRGLQLLFYSVGIGQISSEVPQNLSASRPQDRQFILSSKKLLLSDSGFYLCAWSPGVGLRTQYFGPGTRLLVL.

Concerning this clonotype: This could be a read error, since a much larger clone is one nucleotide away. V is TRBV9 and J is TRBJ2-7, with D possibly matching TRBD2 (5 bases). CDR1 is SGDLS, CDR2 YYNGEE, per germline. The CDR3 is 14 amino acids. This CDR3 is CASSVAGSDYERYF. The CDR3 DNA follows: TGTGCCAGCAGCGTAGCGGGAAGTGACTACGAGCGGTACTTC.

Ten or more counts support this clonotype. The CDR3: CASRGLADHYNEQFF. As DNA, the CDR3 is TGTGCCAGCAGGGGACTAGCGGATCACTACAATGAGCAGTTCTTC. The V call is TRBV6-2 or TRBV6-3, the J call TRBJ2-1; 11 nucleotides agree with TRBD2. J gave up 3 bases and V 6 bases, and 4 bases lay outside the gene matches. The CDR3 loop spans 15 amino acids. Per the germline V gene, CDR1 is MNHEY and CDR2 is SVGEGT.

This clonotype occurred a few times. The CDR3 here is CASSLFGEGNTEAFF. The CDR3 DNA reads TGTGCCAGCAGTTTGTTCGGGGAAGGAAACACTGAAGCTTTCTTT. The chain combines TRBV28 with TRBJ1-1; D is ambiguous. The CDR3 runs 15 residues. V gave up 3 bases and J gave up 2 bases, with 13 bases separating them. The germline gives CDR1 MDHEN, CDR2 SYDVKM.

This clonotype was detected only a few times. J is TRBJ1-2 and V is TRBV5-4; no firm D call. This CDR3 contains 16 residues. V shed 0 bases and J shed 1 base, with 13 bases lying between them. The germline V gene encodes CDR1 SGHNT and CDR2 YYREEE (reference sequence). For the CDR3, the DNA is TGTGCCAGCAGCTTGGCCCGGGCTGGAATTAACTATGGCTACACCTTC. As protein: CASSLARAGINYGYTF.

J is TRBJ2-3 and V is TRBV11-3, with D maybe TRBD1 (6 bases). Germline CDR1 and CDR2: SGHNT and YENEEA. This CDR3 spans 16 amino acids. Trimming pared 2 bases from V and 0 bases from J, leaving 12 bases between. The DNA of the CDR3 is TGTGCCAGCAGCTTACGAGGGGGACCCAGCACAGATACGCAGTATTTT. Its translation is CASSLRGGPSTDTQYF. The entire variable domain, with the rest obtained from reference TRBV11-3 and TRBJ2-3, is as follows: EAGVVQSPRYKIIEKKQPVAFWCNPISGHNTLYWYLQNLGQGPELLIRYENEEAVDDSQLPKDRFSAERLKGVDSTLKIQPAELGDSAVYLCASSLRGGPSTDTQYFGPGTRLTVL.

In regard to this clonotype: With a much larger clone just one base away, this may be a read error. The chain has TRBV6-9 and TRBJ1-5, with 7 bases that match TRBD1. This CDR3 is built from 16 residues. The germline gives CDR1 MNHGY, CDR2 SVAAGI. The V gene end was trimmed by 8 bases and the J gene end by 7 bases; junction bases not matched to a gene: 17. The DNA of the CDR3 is TGTGCCAGCGGTGGGACCAGGGGGGTTTTAGGACAGCCCCAGCATTTT. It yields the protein CASGGTRGVLGQPQHF.

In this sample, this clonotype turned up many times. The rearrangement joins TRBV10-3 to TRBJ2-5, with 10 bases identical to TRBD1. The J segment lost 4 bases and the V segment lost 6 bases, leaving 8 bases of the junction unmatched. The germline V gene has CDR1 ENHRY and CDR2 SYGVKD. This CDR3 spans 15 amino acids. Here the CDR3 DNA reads TGTGCCATCAGCCGAGGGACAGGGGAGGGAGAGACCCAGTACTTC. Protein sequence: CAISRGTGEGETQYF.

The CDR3 protein is CASSLTGGAKGANVLTF. CDR3 nucleotide sequence: TGTGCCAGCAGTTTGACAGGGGGCGCGAAAGGGGCCAACGTCCTGACTTTC. The rearrangement links TRBV28 to TRBJ2-6; 10 bases match TRBD1. With 3 bases clipped from V and 4 bases from J, the junction kept 6 bases outside the gene matches. Germline-derived CDR1 and CDR2 are MDHEN and SYDVKM. This CDR3 region has 17 residues.